This TCR beta chain was recovered during a study of OX40 agonist ivuxolimab in advanced cancers. Study overall: The patients got ivuxolimab, which is an agonistic anti-OX40 (CD134) antibody. Patients in dose escalation had liver, melanoma, kidney or head and neck cancers. One patient with hepatocellular carcinoma and two with cutaneous melanoma, three in all, had partial responses.

Any history of autoimmune disease or systemic immunosuppression disqualified patients. Some clones are missing from TCRdb's copy, which holds only in-frame ones; the method was immunoSEQ multiplex PCR. Of around 60,000 clones listed, roughly 87% are singletons. V lost 3 bases and J 3 bases, leaving 7 bases between the germline ends. The CDR3 is made up of 13 amino acids. Germline assignment: CDR1 SEHNR and CDR2 FQNEAQ (reference sequence). The chain couples TRBV7-9 to TRBJ2-3; the D gene is possibly TRBD1 (5 bases). This TCR was sampled from an adult with an advanced solid tumor such as melanoma, head and neck, liver or kidney cancer. The material was CD4+ or CD8+ T cells sorted from blood, obtained in a trial of the OX40 agonist ivuxolimab. The CDR3 nucleotides read TGTGCCAGCAGCTTCCAGGGAACAGATACGCAGTATTTT. As protein: CASSFQGTDTQYF. The variable domain in full, completed from reference TRBV7-9 and TRBJ2-3, reads DTGVSQNPRHKITKRGQNVTFRCDPISEHNRLYWYRQTLGQGPEFLTYFQNEAQLEKSRLLSDRFSAERPKGSFSTLEIQRTEQGDSAMYLCASSFQGTDTQYFGPGTRLTVL.